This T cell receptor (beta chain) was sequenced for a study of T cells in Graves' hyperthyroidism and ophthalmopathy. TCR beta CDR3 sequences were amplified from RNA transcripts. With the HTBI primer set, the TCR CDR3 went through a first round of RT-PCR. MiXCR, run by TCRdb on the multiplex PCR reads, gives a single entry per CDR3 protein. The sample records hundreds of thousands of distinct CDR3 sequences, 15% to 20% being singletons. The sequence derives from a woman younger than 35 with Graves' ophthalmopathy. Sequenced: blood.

In nucleotides, the CDR3 is TGTGCCAGTAGTTTACCGGGACTAGCAGCCAATGAGCAGTTCTTC. Its protein product is CASSLPGLAANEQFF. This chain joins TRBV19 and TRBJ2-1, with 9 bases lining up with TRBD2. Germline loops: CDR1 LNHDA, CDR2 SQIVND (reference sequence). The V segment lost 5 bases and the J segment 6 bases; nucleotides outside the gene matches: 8. The CDR3 has 15 residues.